This passage covers 18 T cell receptor beta chains from one sample sequenced in a study of blood T cell repertoires in COVID-19. Generated by immunoSEQ multiplex PCR, the TCRdb table keeps only in-frame clones and is missing some. The sample carries 150,000 to 200,000 clones, more than 85% recorded once. Source material: peripheral blood. These receptors all come from a man aged 35 to 55 with active or convalescent COVID-19.

V gene TRBV6-5 combines with J gene TRBJ1-3; maybe TRBD1 (6 bases). Germline loops: CDR1 MNHEY, CDR2 SVGAGI. The V gene lost 0 bases and the J gene lost 2 bases, with 8 bases spanning the gap. The CDR3 length is 15 residues. The CDR3, as DNA: TGTGCCAGCAGTTACTCACAGGGCGCTGGAAACACCATATATTTT. It yields the protein CASSYSQGAGNTIYF.

The chain couples TRBV2 to TRBJ2-3; no reliable D call. Between the trimmed V and J ends, which lost 6 bases and 2 bases, there was a span of 3 bases. The CDR3 runs to 11 residues. Germline lookup yields CDR1 SNHLY and CDR2 FYNNEI. The CDR3 reads CASRYTDTQYF. The DNA for the CDR3 is TGTGCCAGCAGATACACAGATACGCAGTATTTT.

This chain uses TRBV4-2 with TRBJ2-1; TRBD2 matches at 8 bases. The junction had 7 bases not matched to a gene; V was cut back by 0 bases and J by 3 bases. The germline V gene encodes CDR1 LGHNA and CDR2 YNFKEQ. The CDR3 extends over 17 amino acids. Written as DNA, the CDR3 is TGTGCCAGCAGCCAAGAGTCCAGCGGGGGCTTCTACAATGAGCAGTTCTTC. Residues: CASSQESSGGFYNEQFF.

The chain uses TRBV5-4 and TRBJ1-2; D possibly corresponds to TRBD1 (5 bases). There are 17 residues in the CDR3. The V and J ends lost 4 bases and 1 base respectively, with 20 bases between them. Germline lookup yields CDR1 SGHNT and CDR2 YYREEE (reference sequence). The DNA for the CDR3 is TGTGCCAGCAGCCTTCGGGCAGGGTTGTACCTTAACTATGGCTACACCTTC. Translating it yields CASSLRAGLYLNYGYTF.

J is TRBJ2-7 and V is TRBV19; TRBD1 matches 9 bases. Germline CDR1 LNHDA, CDR2 SQIVND (reference sequence). CDR3 length: 15 amino acids. The trim removed 5 bases at V and 6 bases at J, leaving 11 bases unmatched. The CDR3 reads CASSVPGQGSGEQYF. CDR3 DNA: TGTGCCAGTAGTGTTCCGGGACAGGGATCGGGCGAGCAGTACTTC.

The V call is TRBV19, the J call TRBJ1-3; no firm D call. The germline V and J ends were trimmed by 2 bases and 0 bases, with 5 bases remaining between them. The germline V gene encodes CDR1 LNHDA and CDR2 SQIVND (reference sequence). This CDR3 spans 14 amino acids. The CDR3 sequence is CASSIRSSGNTIYF. As DNA, the CDR3 is TGTGCCAGTAGTATAAGGAGCTCTGGAAACACCATATATTTT.

The gene calls are TRBV21-1 and TRBJ2-7; the table assigns TRBD2, which was not confirmed against the DNA. TRBV21-1 is flagged as a pseudogene. This CDR3 region has 20 residues. The CDR3 DNA reads TGTGCCAGCAACCTTGACAGTGGGCATTCTAGGAGGGCGAAGTTATACGAGCAGTACTTC. Protein sequence: CASNLDSGHSRRAKLYEQYF.

The chain links TRBV4-1 to TRBJ2-2; TRBD2 aligns across 11 bases. In germline, CDR1 is MGHRA, CDR2 YSYEKL. The CDR3 contains 15 residues. Unmatched junction bases numbered 4, after V lost 3 bases and J lost 7 bases. The CDR3 DNA reads TGCGCCAGCAGCCATGTACTAGCGGGGGTCGGGGAGCTGTTTTTT. Its translation: CASSHVLAGVGELFF.

V is TRBV19 and J is TRBJ2-7; 7 nucleotides align to TRBD1. With V trimmed by 8 bases and J by 0 bases, 4 bases remained unmatched. Germline-derived CDR1 and CDR2 are LNHDA and SQIVND (reference sequence). The CDR3 is 13 residues long. This CDR3 is CASADRDSYEQYF. CDR3 in DNA: TGTGCCAGTGCCGACAGGGACTCCTACGAGCAGTACTTC.

A single count supports this clone. This rearrangement joins TRBV19 to TRBJ1-2, with D hard to call. CDR1 is LNHDA, CDR2 SQIVND, per germline (reference sequence). Trimming removed 5 bases at V and 0 bases at J, with 7 bases between. The CDR3 runs 13 residues. The CDR3 region is CASSPGANYGYTF. The CDR3 region has the DNA TGTGCCAGTAGTCCGGGAGCTAACTATGGCTACACCTTC. The full variable domain, rest sourced from reference TRBV19 and TRBJ1-2, is DGGITQSPKYLFRKEGQNVTLSCEQNLNHDAMYWYRQDPGQGLRLIYYSQIVNDFQKGDIAEGYSVSREKKESFPLTVTSAQKNPTAFYLCASSPGANYGYTFGSGTRLTVV.

This clone appeared once. The CDR3 DNA reads as TGTGCCAGCAGTTACGGTGCGGGACACGAGCAGTACTTC. Translation: CASSYGAGHEQYF. The chain links TRBV6-5 to TRBJ2-7, with a weak D call TRBD2 (6 bases). The CDR3 consists of 13 residues. With 2 bases removed from V and 5 bases from J, the gap between germline ends came to 10 bases. CDR1 is MNHEY and CDR2 is SVGAGI in the germline V gene.

The chain joins TRBV11-3 to TRBJ2-3, with a weak D call TRBD2 (5 bases). The CDR3 length is 14 residues. Deletions cut 5 bases from V and 5 bases from J, with 14 bases between. Germline V gene lookup returns CDR1 SGHNT and CDR2 YENEEA. The CDR3 region is CASSTRSFEDTQYF. DNA for the CDR3: TGTGCCAGCAGCACTAGAAGCTTCGAAGATACGCAGTATTTT.

V usage is TRBV4-1 and J usage is TRBJ2-7; tentative D call: TRBD1 (5 bases). The V gene lost 0 bases and the J gene lost 2 bases, with 5 bases spanning the gap. The CDR3 runs 13 residues. Germline CDR1 is MGHRA and CDR2 is YSYEKL. The CDR3: CASSQEGPYEQYF. CDR3 DNA: TGCGCCAGCAGCCAAGAGGGGCCCTACGAGCAGTACTTC.

The rearrangement links TRBV30 to TRBJ2-7, with TRBD2 as a possible D gene (5 bases). With 1 base removed from V and 2 bases from J, the gap between germline ends came to 15 bases. Germline V gene lookup returns CDR1 GTSNPN and CDR2 SVGIG (reference sequence). This CDR3 has 15 residues. This CDR3 reads CAWSGLQTGTYEQYF. The CDR3 coding sequence is TGTGCCTGGAGTGGACTACAGACTGGAACCTACGAGCAGTACTTC.

The chain links TRBV27 to TRBJ1-6, with D perhaps matching TRBD1 (5 bases). Trimming removed 0 bases from V and 10 bases from J, with 13 bases in between. CDR1 and CDR2 from the germline V gene are MNHEY and SMNVEV (reference sequence). CDR3 length: 15 residues. CDR3 amino acids: CASSLSGGEKSPLHF. The CDR3 DNA reads TGTGCCAGCAGTTTATCGGGAGGGGAGAAGTCACCCCTCCACTTT.

The V call is TRBV9, the J call TRBJ2-2; possibly TRBD1 for D (6 bases). Trimming cost V 4 bases and J 2 bases, with 18 bases left between them. The CDR3 runs 17 residues. CDR1 and CDR2 (germline): SGDLS, YYNGEE. Written as DNA, the CDR3 is TGTGCCAGCAGCACTCCCGGAAGGGGGACAAACACCGGGGAGCTGTTTTTT. This sequence encodes CASSTPGRGTNTGELFF.

The V and J genes are TRBV29-1 and TRBJ2-3; D uncertain. This CDR3 comprises 15 residues. Trimming left V 4 bases short and J 0 bases short, with 14 bases between. The germline gives CDR1 SQVTM, CDR2 ANQGSEA. CDR3 in DNA: TGCAGCGTTGTAAAACAGTTAGTAAGCACAGATACGCAGTATTTT. Translating it yields CSVVKQLVSTDTQYF.

The chain combines TRBV18 with TRBJ2-2; D call uncertain. The CDR3 is 15 residues long. Germline loops: CDR1 KGHSH, CDR2 LQKENI. V dropped 4 bases and J dropped 0 bases, with 9 bases sitting between them. CDR3 nucleotide sequence: TGTGCCAGCTCACACGACGGAGCGAACACCGGGGAGCTGTTTTTT. It yields the protein CASSHDGANTGELFF.